The clone carrying this T cell receptor beta chain was detected ten times or more. Its antigen is unidentified. The data belong to a study of CD8 T cells in ankylosing spondylitis. The CDR3 is made up of 14 amino acids. Trimming cost V 3 bases and J 0 bases; bases outside gene matches: 2. CDR1 and CDR2 (germline): SGHRS, YFSETQ. Whole-study findings and limits: Ankylosing spondylitis blood appeared to carry a characteristic TCR beta motif of several highly homologous variants. The study looked at matched synovial fluid samples from ankylosing spondylitis patients. Disease-linked clones were reported to be significantly enriched there.

Using quantitative 5'-RACE with molecular barcodes, the authors made TCR beta libraries. TCRdb independently ran MiXCR on the 5' RACE reads; one entry per CDR3 protein. The sample records approximately 340,000 distinct CDR3 sequences, roughly 14% being singletons. This chain connects TRBV5-1 to TRBJ1-1; the match to TRBD1 covers 7 bases. The sample was blood, either unsorted or a sorted T cell fraction (not recorded which). This sequence originates from a male donor with ankylosing spondylitis or in good health (not recorded which). CDR3: CASSSGQMNTEAFF. The CDR3 DNA reads TGCGCCAGCAGCTCGGGACAGATGAACACTGAAGCTTTCTTT.